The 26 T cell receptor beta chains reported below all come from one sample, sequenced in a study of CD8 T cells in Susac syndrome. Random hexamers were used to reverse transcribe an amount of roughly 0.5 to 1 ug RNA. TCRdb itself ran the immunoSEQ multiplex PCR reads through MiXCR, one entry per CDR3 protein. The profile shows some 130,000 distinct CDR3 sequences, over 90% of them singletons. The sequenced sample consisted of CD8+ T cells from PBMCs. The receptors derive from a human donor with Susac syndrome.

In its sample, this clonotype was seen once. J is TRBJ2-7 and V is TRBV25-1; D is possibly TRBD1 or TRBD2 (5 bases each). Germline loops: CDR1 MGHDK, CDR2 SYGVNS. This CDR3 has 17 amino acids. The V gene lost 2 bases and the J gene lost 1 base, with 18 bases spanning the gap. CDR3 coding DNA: TGTGCCAGCAGTGAACTTTACGCCGGGACCGAATCCTACGAGCAGTACTTC. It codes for CASSELYAGTESYEQYF.

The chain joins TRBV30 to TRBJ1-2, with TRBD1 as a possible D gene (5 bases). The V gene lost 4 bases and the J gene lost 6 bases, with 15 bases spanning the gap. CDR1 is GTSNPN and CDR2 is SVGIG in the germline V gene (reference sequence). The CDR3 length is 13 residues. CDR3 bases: TGTGCCTGGACCCCGGGGGTCGACGATGGCTACACCTTC. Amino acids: CAWTPGVDDGYTF. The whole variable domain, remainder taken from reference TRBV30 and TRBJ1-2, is SQTIHQWPATLVQPVGSPLSLECTVEGTSNPNLYWYRQAAGRGLQLLFYSVGIGQISSEVPQNLSASRPQDRQFILSSKKLLLSDSGFYLCAWTPGVDDGYTFGSGTRLTVV.

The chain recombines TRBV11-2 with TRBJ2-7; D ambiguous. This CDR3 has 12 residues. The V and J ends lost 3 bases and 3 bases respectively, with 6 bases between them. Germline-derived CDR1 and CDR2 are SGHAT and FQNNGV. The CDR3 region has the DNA TGTGCCAGCAGCTTGCCGAACTACGAGCAGTACTTC. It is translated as CASSLPNYEQYF.

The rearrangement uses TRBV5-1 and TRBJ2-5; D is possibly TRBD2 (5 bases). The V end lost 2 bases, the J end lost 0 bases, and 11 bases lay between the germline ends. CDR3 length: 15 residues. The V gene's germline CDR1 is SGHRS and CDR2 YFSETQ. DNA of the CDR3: TGCGCCAGCAGCTTAGACGGGATCTACCAAGAGACCCAGTACTTC. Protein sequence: CASSLDGIYQETQYF.

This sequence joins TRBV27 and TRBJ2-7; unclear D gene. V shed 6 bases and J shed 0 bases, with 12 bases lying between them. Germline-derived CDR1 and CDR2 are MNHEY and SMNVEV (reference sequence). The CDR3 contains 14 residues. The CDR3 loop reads CASSPSGASYEQYF. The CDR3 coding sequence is TGTGCCAGCAGCCCTTCAGGAGCCTCCTACGAGCAGTACTTC.

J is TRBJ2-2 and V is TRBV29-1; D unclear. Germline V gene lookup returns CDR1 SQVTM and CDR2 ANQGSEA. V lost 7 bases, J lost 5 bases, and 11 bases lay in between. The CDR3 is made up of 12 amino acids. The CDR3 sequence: CSEQIVTGELFF. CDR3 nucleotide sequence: TGCAGCGAGCAAATAGTGACCGGGGAGCTGTTTTTT.

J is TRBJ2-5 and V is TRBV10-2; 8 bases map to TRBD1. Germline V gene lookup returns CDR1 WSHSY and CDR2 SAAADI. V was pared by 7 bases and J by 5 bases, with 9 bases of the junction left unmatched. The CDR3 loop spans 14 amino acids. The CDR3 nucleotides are TGCGCCAGCACTATGACAGGGGTTGCCGAGACCCAGTACTTC. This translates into CASTMTGVAETQYF.

The CDR3 spells CASSLEGREGLYNEQFF. In DNA, the CDR3 is TGTGCCAGCAGCCTCGAGGGGCGGGAGGGCCTTTACAATGAGCAGTTCTTC. The chain has TRBV5-4 and TRBJ2-1; 9 nucleotides agree with TRBD2. V lost 4 bases, J lost 4 bases, and 12 bases stayed unmatched. CDR1 and CDR2 (germline): SGHNT, YYREEE (reference sequence). This CDR3 is 17 amino acids long.

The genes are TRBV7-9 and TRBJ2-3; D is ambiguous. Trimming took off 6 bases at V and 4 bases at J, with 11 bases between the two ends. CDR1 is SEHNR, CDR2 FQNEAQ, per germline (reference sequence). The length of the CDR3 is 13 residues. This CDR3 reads CASRHPLSDTQYF. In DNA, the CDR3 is TGTGCCAGCAGACATCCCCTTTCAGATACGCAGTATTTT.

The CDR3 is CASSYSTGEGTQYF. CDR3 DNA: TGTGCCAGCAGTTACTCAACGGGAGAGGGGACCCAGTACTTC. This rearrangement joins TRBV6-5 to TRBJ2-5; perhaps TRBD2 as D (6 bases). Germline assignment: CDR1 MNHEY and CDR2 SVGAGI. V gave up 0 bases and J gave up 7 bases, with 12 bases separating them. The CDR3 has 14 amino acids.

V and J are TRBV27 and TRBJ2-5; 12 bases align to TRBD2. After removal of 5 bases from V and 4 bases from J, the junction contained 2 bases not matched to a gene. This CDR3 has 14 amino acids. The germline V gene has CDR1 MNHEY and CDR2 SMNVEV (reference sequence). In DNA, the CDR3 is TGTGCCAGCAGTCTACTAGCGGGAGGAGAGACCCAGTACTTC. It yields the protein CASSLLAGGETQYF.

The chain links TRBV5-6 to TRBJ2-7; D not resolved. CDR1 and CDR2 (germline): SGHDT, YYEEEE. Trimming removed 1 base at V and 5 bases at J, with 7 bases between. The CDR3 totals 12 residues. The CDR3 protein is CASSLSLHEQYF. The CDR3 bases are TGTGCCAGCAGCTTGTCCTTGCACGAGCAGTACTTC.

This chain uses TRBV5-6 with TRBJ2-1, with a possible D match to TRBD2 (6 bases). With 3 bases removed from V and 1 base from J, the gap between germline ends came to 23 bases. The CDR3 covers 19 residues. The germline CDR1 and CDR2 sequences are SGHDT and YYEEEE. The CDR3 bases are TGTGCCAGCAGCTCGGATCGGTCCTTCGGGAGCCCTTCCTACAATGAGCAGTTCTTC. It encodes CASSSDRSFGSPSYNEQFF.

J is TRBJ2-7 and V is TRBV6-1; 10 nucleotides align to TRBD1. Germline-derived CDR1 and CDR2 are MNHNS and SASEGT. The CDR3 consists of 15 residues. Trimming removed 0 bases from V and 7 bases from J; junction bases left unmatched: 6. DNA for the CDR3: TGTGCCAGCAGTGAAGCCGGGGACAGGGGAGATGAGCAGTACTTC. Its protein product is CASSEAGDRGDEQYF.

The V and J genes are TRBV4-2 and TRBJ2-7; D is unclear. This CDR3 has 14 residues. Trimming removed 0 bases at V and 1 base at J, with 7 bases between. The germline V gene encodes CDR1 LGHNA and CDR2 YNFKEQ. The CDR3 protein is CASSQDWGSYEQYF. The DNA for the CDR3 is TGTGCCAGCAGCCAAGACTGGGGTTCCTACGAGCAGTACTTC.

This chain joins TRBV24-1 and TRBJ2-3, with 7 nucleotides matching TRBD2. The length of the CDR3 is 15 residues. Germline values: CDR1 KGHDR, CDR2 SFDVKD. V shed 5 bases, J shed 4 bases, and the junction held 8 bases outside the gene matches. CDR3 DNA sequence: TGTGCCACCAGTGTCGGCGGGAGCGCGGCAGATACGCAGTATTTT. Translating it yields CATSVGGSAADTQYF.

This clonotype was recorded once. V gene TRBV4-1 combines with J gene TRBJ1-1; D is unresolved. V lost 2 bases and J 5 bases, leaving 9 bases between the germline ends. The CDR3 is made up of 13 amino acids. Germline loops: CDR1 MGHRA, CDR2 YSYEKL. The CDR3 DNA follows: TGCGCCAGCAGCCAACGAGATGGGACTGAAGCTTTCTTT. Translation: CASSQRDGTEAFF.

The CDR3 nucleotides are TGTGCCAGCAGCCATTTGGGAGGCACTGAAGCTTTCTTT. It codes for CASSHLGGTEAFF. The chain is built from TRBV14 and TRBJ1-1; D is ambiguous. The CDR3 is 13 residues long. CDR1 and CDR2 from the germline V gene are SGHDN and FVKESK. The V gene lost 3 bases and the J gene lost 4 bases, with 9 bases spanning the gap.

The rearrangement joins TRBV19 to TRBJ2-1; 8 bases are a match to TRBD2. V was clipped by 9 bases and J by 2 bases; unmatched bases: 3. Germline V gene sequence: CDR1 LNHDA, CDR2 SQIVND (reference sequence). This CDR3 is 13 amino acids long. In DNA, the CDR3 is TGTGCCAGCTCACTAGCGGCCTACAATGAGCAGTTCTTC. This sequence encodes CASSLAAYNEQFF.

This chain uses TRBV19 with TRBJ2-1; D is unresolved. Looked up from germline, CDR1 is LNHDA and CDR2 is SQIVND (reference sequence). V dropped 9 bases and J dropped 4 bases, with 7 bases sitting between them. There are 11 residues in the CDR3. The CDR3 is CASGRYNEQFF. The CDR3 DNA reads TGTGCCAGCGGACGGTACAATGAGCAGTTCTTC. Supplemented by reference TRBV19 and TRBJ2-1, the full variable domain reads DGGITQSPKYLFRKEGQNVTLSCEQNLNHDAMYWYRQDPGQGLRLIYYSQIVNDFQKGDIAEGYSVSREKKESFPLTVTSAQKNPTAFYLCASGRYNEQFFGPGTRLTVL.

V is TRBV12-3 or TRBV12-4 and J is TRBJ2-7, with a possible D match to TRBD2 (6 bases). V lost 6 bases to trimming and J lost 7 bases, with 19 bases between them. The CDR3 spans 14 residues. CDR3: CASSPAGTIGEQYF. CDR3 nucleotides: TGTGCCAGCAGCCCGGCGGGGACCATAGGGGAGCAGTACTTC.

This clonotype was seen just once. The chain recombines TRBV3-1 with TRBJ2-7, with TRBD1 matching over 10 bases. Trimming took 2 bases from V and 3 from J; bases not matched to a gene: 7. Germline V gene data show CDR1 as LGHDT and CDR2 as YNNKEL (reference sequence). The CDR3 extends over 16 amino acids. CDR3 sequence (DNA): TGTGCCAGCAGCCAACGTGGGACAGGGGTGAGCTACGAGCAGTACTTC. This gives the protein CASSQRGTGVSYEQYF.

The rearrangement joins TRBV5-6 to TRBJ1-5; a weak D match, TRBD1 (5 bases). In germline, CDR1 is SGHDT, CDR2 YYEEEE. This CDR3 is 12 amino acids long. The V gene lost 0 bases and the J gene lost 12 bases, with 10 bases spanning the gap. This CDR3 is CASSLGGVLQHF. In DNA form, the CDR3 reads TGTGCCAGCAGCTTGGGAGGGGTACTCCAGCATTTT.

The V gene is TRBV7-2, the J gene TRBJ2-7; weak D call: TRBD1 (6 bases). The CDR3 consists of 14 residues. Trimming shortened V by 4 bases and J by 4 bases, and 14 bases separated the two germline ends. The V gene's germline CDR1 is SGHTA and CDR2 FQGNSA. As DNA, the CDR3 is TGTGCCAGCAGCTCTTTTCCGGACAGATACGAGCAGTACTTC. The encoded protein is CASSSFPDRYEQYF.

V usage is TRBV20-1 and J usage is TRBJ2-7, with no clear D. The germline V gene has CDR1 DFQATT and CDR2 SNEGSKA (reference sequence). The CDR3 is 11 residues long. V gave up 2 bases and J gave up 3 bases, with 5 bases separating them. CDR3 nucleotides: TGCAGTGCTAGAAAAGACTACGAGCAGTACTTC. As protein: CSARKDYEQYF.

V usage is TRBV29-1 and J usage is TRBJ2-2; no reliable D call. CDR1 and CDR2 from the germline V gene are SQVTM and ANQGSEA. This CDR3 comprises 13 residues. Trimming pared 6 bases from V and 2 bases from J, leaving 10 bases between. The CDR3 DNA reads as TGCAGCGTCCGGGTACCAAACACCGGGGAGCTGTTTTTT. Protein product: CSVRVPNTGELFF.